This entry lists 2 T cell receptor beta chains sequenced from one sample in a study of shared clonotypes between healthy human individuals. Using immunoSEQ multiplex PCR, the repertoire was profiled, and TCRdb retains in-frame clones only, with some absent. The sample lists some 1,600,000 clones; approximately 98% were seen once. Material for sequencing was naive CD4+ T cells sorted from blood. Described subset: CD45RA+ positively selected. The receptors were gathered from a man younger than 45 in good health.

V gene TRBV6-5 combines with J gene TRBJ2-7; TRBD2 agrees at 10 bases. Trimming removed 4 bases from V and 6 bases from J; junction bases left unmatched: 12. The germline CDR1 and CDR2 sequences are MNHEY and SVGAGI. CDR3 length equals 16 residues. This CDR3 reads CASSSSGSLRVGEQYF. As DNA, the CDR3 is TGTGCCAGCAGTTCTAGCGGGAGTTTGAGGGTCGGCGAGCAGTACTTC.

The V call is TRBV18, the J call TRBJ1-1; TRBD1 matches at 7 bases. Germline loops: CDR1 KGHSH, CDR2 LQKENI. This CDR3 contains 15 residues. V was pared by 3 bases and J by 3 bases, with 7 bases of the junction left unmatched. CDR3 coding DNA: TGTGCCAGCTCACCGAAGACAGGGACGGACACTGAAGCTTTCTTT. It yields the protein CASSPKTGTDTEAFF.